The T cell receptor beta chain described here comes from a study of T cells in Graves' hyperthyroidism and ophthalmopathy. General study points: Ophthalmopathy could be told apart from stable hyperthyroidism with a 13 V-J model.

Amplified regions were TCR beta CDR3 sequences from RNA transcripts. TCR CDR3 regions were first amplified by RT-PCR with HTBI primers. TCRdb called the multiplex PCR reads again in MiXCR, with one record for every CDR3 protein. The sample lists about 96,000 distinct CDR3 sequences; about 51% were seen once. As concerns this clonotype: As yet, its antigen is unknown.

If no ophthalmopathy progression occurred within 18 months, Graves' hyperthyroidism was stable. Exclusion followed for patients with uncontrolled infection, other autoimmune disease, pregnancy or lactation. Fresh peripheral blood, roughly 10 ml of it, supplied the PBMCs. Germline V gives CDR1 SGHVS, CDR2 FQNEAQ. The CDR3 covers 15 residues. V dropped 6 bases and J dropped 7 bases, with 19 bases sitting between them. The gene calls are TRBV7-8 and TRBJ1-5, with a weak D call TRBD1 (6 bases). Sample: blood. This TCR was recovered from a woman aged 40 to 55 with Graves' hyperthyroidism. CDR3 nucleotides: TGTGCCAGCAGGACCCTTAGGGGGGGTTTGCAGCCCCAGCATTTT. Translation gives CASRTLRGGLQPQHF.